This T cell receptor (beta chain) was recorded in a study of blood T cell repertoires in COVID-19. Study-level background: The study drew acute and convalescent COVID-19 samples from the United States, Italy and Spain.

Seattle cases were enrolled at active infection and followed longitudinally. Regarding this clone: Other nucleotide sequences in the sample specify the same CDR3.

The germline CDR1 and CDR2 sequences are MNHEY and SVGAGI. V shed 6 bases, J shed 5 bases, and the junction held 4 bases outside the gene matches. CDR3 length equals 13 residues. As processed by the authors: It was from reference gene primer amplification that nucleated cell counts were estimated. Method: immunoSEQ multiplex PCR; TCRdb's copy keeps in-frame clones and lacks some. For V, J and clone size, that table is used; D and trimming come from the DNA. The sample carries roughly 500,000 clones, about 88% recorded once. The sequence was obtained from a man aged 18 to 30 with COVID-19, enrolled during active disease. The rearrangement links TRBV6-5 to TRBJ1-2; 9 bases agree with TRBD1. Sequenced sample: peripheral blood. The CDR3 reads CASSPDRGYGYTF. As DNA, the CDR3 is TGTGCCAGCAGCCCCGACAGGGGGTATGGCTACACCTTC.